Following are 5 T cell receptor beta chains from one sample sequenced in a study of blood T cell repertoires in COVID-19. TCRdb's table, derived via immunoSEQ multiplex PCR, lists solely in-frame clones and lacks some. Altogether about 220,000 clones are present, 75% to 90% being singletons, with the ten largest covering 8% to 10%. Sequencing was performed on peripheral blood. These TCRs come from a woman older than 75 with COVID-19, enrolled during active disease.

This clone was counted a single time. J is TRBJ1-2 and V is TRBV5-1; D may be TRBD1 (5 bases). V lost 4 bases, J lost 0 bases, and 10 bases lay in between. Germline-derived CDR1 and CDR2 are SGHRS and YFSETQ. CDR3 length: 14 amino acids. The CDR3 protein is CASSQGSSNYGYTF. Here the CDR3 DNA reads TGCGCCAGCAGCCAGGGATCATCTAACTATGGCTACACCTTC.

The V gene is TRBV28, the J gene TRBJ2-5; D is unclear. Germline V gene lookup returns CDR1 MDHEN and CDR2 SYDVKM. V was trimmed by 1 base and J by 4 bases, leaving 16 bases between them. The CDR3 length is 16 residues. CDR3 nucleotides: TGTGCCAGCAGTTTATTTCCCTCCCCTGGGCGAGAGACCCAGTACTTC. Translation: CASSLFPSPGRETQYF.

The CDR3 sequence: CASSGRQGAEEQYF. CDR3 coding DNA: TGCGCCAGCAGCGGGAGACAGGGGGCTGAAGAGCAGTACTTC. The chain has TRBV5-1 and TRBJ2-7, with 10 bases aligning to TRBD1. In germline, CDR1 is SGHRS, CDR2 YFSETQ. The CDR3 spans 14 residues. V gave up 4 bases and J gave up 7 bases; unmatched junction bases: 8.

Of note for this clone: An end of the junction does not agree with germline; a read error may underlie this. CDR3 in DNA: TGTGCCAGCAGTGAATTCTTTTCCGGACAGGGCTCCAACGAGCAGTACTTC. This translates into CASSEFFSGQGSNEQYF. This sequence joins TRBV2 and TRBJ2-7; TRBD1 aligns across 8 bases. The CDR3 loop spans 17 amino acids. Germline CDR1 reads SNHLY; CDR2 reads FYNNEI.

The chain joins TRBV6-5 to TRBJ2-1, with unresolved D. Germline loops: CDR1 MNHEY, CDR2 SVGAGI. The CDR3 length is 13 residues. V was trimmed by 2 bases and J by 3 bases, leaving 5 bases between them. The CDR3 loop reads CASSYRGYNEQFF. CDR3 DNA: TGTGCCAGCAGTTACCGCGGCTACAATGAGCAGTTCTTC.